The clone carrying this TCR beta chain has only a few counts. Its matching antigen is unknown. The data are from a study of cytomegalovirus exposure and HLA in healthy donors. About the research overall: A previous analysis identified about 110 million unique TCR beta sequences derived from around 180 million T cells. Drawn from HLA-typed donors, approximately 86 million unique TCRs were held in an early data release.

Study outcomes and limitations: One variant, a missense change in DCLRE1C, was linked in a later analysis to TCR beta V- and J-gene trimming. In a later analysis, most CMV-associated TCR beta chains appeared HLA-restricted.

Germline V CDR1 and CDR2: MNHEY, SMNVEV (reference sequence). The CDR3 length is 14 residues. With 7 bases removed from V and 4 bases from J, the gap between germline ends came to 16 bases. Researchers ran the PCR with 60 Vbeta and 13 Jbeta primers. This table comes from immunoSEQ multiplex PCR, and its TCRdb copy is limited to in-frame clones, with some not included. Of roughly 150,000 clones in the sample, roughly 84% were seen once. V is TRBV27 and J is TRBJ1-2; a possible D gene is TRBD1 (5 bases). The sample consisted of PBMCs. The TCR comes from a woman aged 18-29 years in good health and CMV-seronegative. CDR3 nucleotides: TGTGCCAGCACCAATGCGGGGCAGACCTATGGCTACACCTTC. It codes for CASTNAGQTYGYTF.